This is a list of T cell receptor beta chains from one sample in a study of blood T cell repertoires in COVID-19. Generated by immunoSEQ multiplex PCR, the TCRdb table keeps only in-frame clones and is missing some. The sample contains roughly 170,000 clones, 80% to 90% of which appear only once. Sequencing used peripheral blood. The receptor source for this set is a woman aged 50 to 60 with COVID-19, enrolled during active disease. CDR3s include the opening cysteine and the closing phenylalanine or tryptophan. The order of the fields is J gene, CDR3 length, V gene, CDR3 protein.

TRBJ2-1 | 15 | TRBV19 | CASSDSGGSYNEQFF
TRBJ2-5 | 15 | TRBV21-1 | CASSNGPRFQETQYF
TRBJ2-3 | 16 | TRBV11-2 | CASSPGEARWVGTQYF
TRBJ2-4 | 14 | TRBV10-3 | CAISETGSQNIQYF
TRBJ2-5 | 15 | TRBV7-9 | CASSLVGTEKETQYF
TRBJ1-2 | 17 | TRBV9 | CASSTGQGPMANYGYTF
TRBJ2-1 | 14 | TRBV3-1/TRBV3-2 | CASSQDRGNNEQFF
TRBJ1-2 | 16 | TRBV9 | CASSVHGTGGAYGYTF
TRBJ2-7 | 15 | TRBV10-2 | CASSNLAGALYEQYF
TRBJ2-1 | 17 | TRBV6-1 | CASSEESWVQGVNEQFF
TRBJ1-2 | 12 | TRBV4-3 | CASSQSGYGYTF
TRBJ2-1 | 15 | TRBV5-1 | CASSLDGGPYNEQFF
TRBJ1-1 | 14 | TRBV29-1 | CSVVSGTANTEAFF
TRBJ2-2 | 15 | TRBV6-5 | CASRKGAGLAGELFF
TRBJ2-3 | 16 | TRBV4-3 | CASSQSHTGATDTQYF
TRBJ2-3 | 14 | TRBV30 | CAWSVLGAGDTQYF
TRBJ2-7 | 13 | TRBV7-9 | CASSRTGGHEQYF
TRBJ2-5 | 13 | TRBV6-6 | CASSPDREETQYF
TRBJ1-2 | 14 | TRBV5-1 | CASSFEGGNYGYTF
TRBJ2-3 | 17 | TRBV12-2 | CASRLGYPGQVTDTQYF
TRBJ2-5 | 13 | TRBV18 | CASQTSGQETQYF
TRBJ2-3 | 16 | TRBV9 | CASSPPWGGSTDTQYF
TRBJ1-6 | 19 | TRBV19 | CASSIDWFRPGTGFFTLHF
TRBJ1-6 | 14 | TRBV5-1 | CASSLERYNSPLHF
TRBJ1-2 | 12 | TRBV5-6 | CATSTGSYGYTF
TRBJ1-2 | 14 | TRBV24-1 | CATQPGQGSYGYTF